The 3 T cell receptor beta chains in this list originate from one sample, sequenced in a study of blood T cells in healthy people across ages. The use of a sample-barcoded 5' primer and a J-beta primer mix characterized a second PCR of about 6 to 11 cycles. TCRdb fed the 5' RACE reads into MiXCR, producing one record per CDR3 protein. The profile shows hundreds of thousands of distinct CDR3 sequences, more than 25% of them singletons. These sequences were also reported in another study, on T cells of mothers and their children.

Sequenced: blood. All receptors derive from a boy younger than 18 in good health.

There are many counts of this clonotype. The chain couples TRBV5-1 to TRBJ2-3, with 8 nucleotides matching TRBD2. The germline gives CDR1 SGHRS, CDR2 YFSETQ. The CDR3 extends over 14 amino acids. Germline trimming cut 5 bases from V and 2 bases from J; bases unmatched to any gene: 4. The CDR3 region is CASRLAGYTDTQYF. The CDR3 DNA reads as TGCGCCAGCAGATTAGCGGGGTACACAGATACGCAGTATTTT.

The chain is built from TRBV5-5 and TRBJ1-3; 7 bases map to TRBD1. Losses at the gene ends were 4 bases for V and 0 bases for J; bases not matched to a gene: 7. CDR1 and CDR2 from the germline V gene are SGHKS and YYEKEE (reference sequence). The CDR3 sequence is 16 residues long. The chain's CDR3 is CASSRTGLSSGNTIYF. The CDR3 nucleotides are TGTGCCAGCAGCCGGACAGGCCTTTCCTCTGGAAACACCATATATTTT.

The chain carries TRBV27 and TRBJ2-5; no definite D call. CDR1 MNHEY and CDR2 SMNVEV come from the germline V gene (reference sequence). This CDR3 is 13 amino acids long. V was cut by 0 bases and J by 6 bases, with 8 bases left in between. The CDR3 sequence: CASSLSPVQTQYF. CDR3 nucleotide sequence: TGTGCCAGCAGTTTATCACCAGTTCAGACCCAGTACTTC.